The 3 T cell receptor beta chains reported below all come from one sample, sequenced in a study of blood T cell repertoires in COVID-19. Assay: immunoSEQ multiplex PCR; the TCRdb copy retains only in-frame clones and omits some. The sample has around 270,000 clones; roughly 84% are singletons. Material: peripheral blood. Receptor source: a person aged 65-85 years with COVID-19, enrolled during active disease.

CDR3 nucleotides: TGTGCCAGCAGCGTGGGGACTAGCGGGAGAGGGGAGACCCAGTACTTC. It is translated as CASSVGTSGRGETQYF. V is TRBV9 and J is TRBJ2-5; 14 nucleotides align to TRBD2. Trimming at V came to 2 bases and at J to 5 bases, leaving 5 bases not matched to a gene. There are 16 residues in the CDR3. Germline V gives CDR1 SGDLS, CDR2 YYNGEE.

The CDR3 sequence: CASSKDRAGYGYTF. CDR3 in DNA: TGTGCCAGCAGCAAGGACAGGGCGGGATATGGCTACACCTTC. The rearrangement joins TRBV7-2 to TRBJ1-2; 8 nucleotides align to TRBD1. The CDR3 consists of 14 residues. CDR1 is SGHTA and CDR2 is FQGNSA in the germline V gene. With V trimmed by 5 bases and J by 5 bases, 7 bases remained unmatched. Full variable domain (missing parts from reference TRBV7-2 and TRBJ1-2): GAGVSQSPSNKVTEKGKDVELRCDPISGHTALYWYRQSLGQGLEFLIYFQGNSAPDKSGLPSDRFSAERTGGSVSTLTIQRTQQEDSAVYLCASSKDRAGYGYTFGSGTRLTVV.

The chain joins TRBV27 to TRBJ2-1; D remains unclear. CDR3 length: 14 amino acids. Germline values: CDR1 MNHEY, CDR2 SMNVEV (reference sequence). Trimming shortened V by 6 bases and J by 10 bases, and 19 bases separated the two germline ends. Written as DNA, the CDR3 is TGTGCCAGCAGCACACCAGGTACGCCTGGAGAGCAGTTCTTC. Translated, it gives CASSTPGTPGEQFF.